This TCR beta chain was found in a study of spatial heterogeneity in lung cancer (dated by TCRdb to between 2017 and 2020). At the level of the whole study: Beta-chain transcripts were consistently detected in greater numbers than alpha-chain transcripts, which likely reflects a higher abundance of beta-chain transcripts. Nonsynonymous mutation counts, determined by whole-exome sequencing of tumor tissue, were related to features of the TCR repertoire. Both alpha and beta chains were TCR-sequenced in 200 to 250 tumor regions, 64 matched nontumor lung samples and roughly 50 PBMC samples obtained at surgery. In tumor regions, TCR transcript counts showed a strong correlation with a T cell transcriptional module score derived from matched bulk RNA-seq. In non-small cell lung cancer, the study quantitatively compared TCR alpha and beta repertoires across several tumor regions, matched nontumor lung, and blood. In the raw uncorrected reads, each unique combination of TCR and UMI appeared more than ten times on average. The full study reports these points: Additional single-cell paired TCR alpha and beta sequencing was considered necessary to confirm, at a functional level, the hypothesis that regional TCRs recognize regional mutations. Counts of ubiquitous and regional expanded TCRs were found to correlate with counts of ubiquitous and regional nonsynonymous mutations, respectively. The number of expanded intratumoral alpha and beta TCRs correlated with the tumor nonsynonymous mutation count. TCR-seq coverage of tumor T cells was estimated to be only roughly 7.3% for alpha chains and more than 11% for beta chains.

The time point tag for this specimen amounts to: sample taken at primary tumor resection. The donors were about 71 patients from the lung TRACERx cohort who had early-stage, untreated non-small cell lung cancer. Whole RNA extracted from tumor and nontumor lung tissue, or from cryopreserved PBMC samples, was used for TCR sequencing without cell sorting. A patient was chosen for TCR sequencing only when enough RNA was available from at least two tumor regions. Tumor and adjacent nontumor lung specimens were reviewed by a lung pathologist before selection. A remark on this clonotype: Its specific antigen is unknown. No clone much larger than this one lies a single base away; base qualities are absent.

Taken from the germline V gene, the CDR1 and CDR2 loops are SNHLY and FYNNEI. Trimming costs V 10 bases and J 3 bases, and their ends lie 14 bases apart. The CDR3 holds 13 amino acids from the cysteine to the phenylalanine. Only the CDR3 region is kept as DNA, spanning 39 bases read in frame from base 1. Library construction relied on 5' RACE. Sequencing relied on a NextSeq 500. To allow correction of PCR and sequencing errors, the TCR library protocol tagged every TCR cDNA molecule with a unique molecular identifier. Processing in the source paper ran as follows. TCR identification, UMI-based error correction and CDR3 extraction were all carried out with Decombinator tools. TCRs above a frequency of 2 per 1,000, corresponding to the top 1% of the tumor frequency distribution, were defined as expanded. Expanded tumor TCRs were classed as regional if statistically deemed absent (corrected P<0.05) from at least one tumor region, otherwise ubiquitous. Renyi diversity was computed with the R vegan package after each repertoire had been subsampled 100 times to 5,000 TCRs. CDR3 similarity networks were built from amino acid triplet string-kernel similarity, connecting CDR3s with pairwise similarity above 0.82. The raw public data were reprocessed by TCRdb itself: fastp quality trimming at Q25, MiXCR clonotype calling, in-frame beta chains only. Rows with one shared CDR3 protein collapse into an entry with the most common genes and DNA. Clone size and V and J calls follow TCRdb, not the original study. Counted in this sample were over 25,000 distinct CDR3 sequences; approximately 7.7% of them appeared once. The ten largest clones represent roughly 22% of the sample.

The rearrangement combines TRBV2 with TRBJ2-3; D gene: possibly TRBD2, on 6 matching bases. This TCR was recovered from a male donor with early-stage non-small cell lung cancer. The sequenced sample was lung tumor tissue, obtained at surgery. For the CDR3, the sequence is CANNGAGTDTQYF. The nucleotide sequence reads TGTGCCAACAACGGAGCGGGTACAGATACGCAGTATTTT.